A single sample is the source of the 29 T cell receptor beta chains below, sequenced in a study of regulatory T cells in long-lasting Graves disease. Building of the TCR beta libraries involved iRepertoire HTBI primers and Arm-PCR of CDR3 regions. TCRdb re-derived calls from the multiplex PCR reads in MiXCR, one entry per CDR3 protein. Of 380,000 or so distinct CDR3 sequences in the sample, 15% to 20% were seen once. The time point here: newly diagnosed GD, antithyroid drugs for less than 3 months. After RNA was extracted from PBMCs, the TCR library was made from it. These data were also reused for a study on T cells in Graves' hyperthyroidism and ophthalmopathy.

Source: peripheral blood mononuclear cells (PBMCs), taken at new diagnosis, from a patient treated with antithyroid drugs. The source is a woman under 30 with Graves disease.

Ten or more counts support this clonotype. The V call is TRBV12-3 or TRBV12-4, the J call TRBJ2-3; a possible D gene is TRBD2 (5 bases). The CDR3 has 14 amino acids. Trimming took 3 bases from V and 1 from J, leaving 8 bases between them. CDR3 nucleotide sequence: TGTGCCAGCAGTTTCACCGGGGGCACAGATACGCAGTATTTT. It yields the protein CASSFTGGTDTQYF.

This clonotype was seen ten or more times. The rearrangement uses TRBV5-1 and TRBJ2-5, with D tentatively TRBD1 or TRBD2 (5 bases each). Trimming removed 5 bases at V and 1 base at J, with 12 bases between. This CDR3 contains 14 residues. Germline lookup yields CDR1 SGHRS and CDR2 YFSETQ. The CDR3 DNA sequence: TGCGCCAGCAGATACGGGACCATCCAAGAGACCCAGTACTTC. Translating gives CASRYGTIQETQYF. Variable domain in full (rest from reference TRBV5-1 and TRBJ2-5): KAGVTQTPRYLIKTRGQQVTLSCSPISGHRSVSWYQQTPGQGLQFLFEYFSETQRNKGNFPGRFSGRQFSNSRSEMNVSTLELGDSALYLCASRYGTIQETQYFGPGTRLLVL.

V gene TRBV7-3 combines with J gene TRBJ1-1; no definite D call. The ends were cut back, 2 bases at V and 3 bases at J, with 10 bases in the middle. Per the germline V gene, CDR1 is SGHTA and CDR2 is FQGTGA. The CDR3 has 14 amino acids. CDR3 sequence: CASSLDLTYTEAFF. CDR3 nucleotides: TGTGCCAGCAGCTTAGACTTGACGTACACTGAAGCTTTCTTT.

At least ten counts were recorded for this clonotype. The J gene is TRBJ2-1, the V gene TRBV3-1; 8 bases are shared with TRBD2. The length of the CDR3 is 15 residues. Germline V lookup: CDR1 LGHDT, CDR2 YNNKEL (reference sequence). The V segment lost 0 bases and the J segment 10 bases; nucleotides outside the gene matches: 8. In nucleotides, the CDR3 is TGTGCCAGCAGCCAAGAAGGGACTAGTTCGCGGGAGCAGTTCTTC. Its translation: CASSQEGTSSREQFF.

The V gene is TRBV6-1, the J gene TRBJ2-1; TRBD2 matches 11 bases. CDR3 length equals 15 residues. Germline CDR1 is MNHNS and CDR2 is SASEGT. V was pared by 5 bases and J by 6 bases, with 6 bases of the junction left unmatched. The CDR3 nucleotides read TGTGCCAGCAGTCTCGCCGGGACTAGCGGCAATGAGCAGTTCTTC. This codes for CASSLAGTSGNEQFF.

V gene TRBV5-1 combines with J gene TRBJ2-1, with TRBD2 matching over 7 bases. The V gene's germline CDR1 is SGHRS and CDR2 YFSETQ. Losses at the gene ends were 4 bases for V and 9 bases for J; bases not matched to a gene: 13. This CDR3 comprises 15 residues. In DNA form, the CDR3 reads TGCGCCAGCAGCGTAACCGGGACTACACGAGGTGAGCAGTTCTTC. Residues: CASSVTGTTRGEQFF.

This clonotype was seen more than once but under ten times. V usage is TRBV19 and J usage is TRBJ2-7; 7 bases map to TRBD1. With V trimmed by 3 bases and J by 6 bases, 5 bases remained unmatched. Germline V lookup: CDR1 LNHDA, CDR2 SQIVND (reference sequence). This CDR3 is 13 amino acids long. The DNA for the CDR3 is TGTGCCAGTAGTATGCAAACAGGGGTCGAGCAGTACTTC. Its translation is CASSMQTGVEQYF.

In its sample, this clonotype was seen a few times. This sequence may be a read error, since a much larger clone differs from it by one base. V and J are TRBV15 and TRBJ2-1; no clear D. Germline V gene lookup returns CDR1 LNHNV and CDR2 YYDKDF (reference sequence). This CDR3 has 15 residues. In DNA, the CDR3 is TGTGCCACCAGCAGGGTGGGATTCCCCTACAATGAGCAGCTCTTC. Its protein product is CATSRVGFPYNEQLF.

The table lists this clonotype with many counts. This rearrangement joins TRBV3-1 to TRBJ1-1; D gene uncertain. The germline CDR1 and CDR2 sequences are LGHDT and YNNKEL (reference sequence). Trimming cost V 4 bases and J 6 bases, with 12 bases left between them. The CDR3 consists of 13 residues. In nucleotides, the CDR3 is TGTGCCAGCAGCCCCCTACTCGGGTCTGAAGCTTTCTTT. Translated: CASSPLLGSEAFF.

The sample holds many counts of this clonotype. The chain carries TRBV7-8 and TRBJ1-1; D ambiguous. Trimming shortened V by 7 bases and J by 2 bases, and 14 bases separated the two germline ends. Germline V lookup: CDR1 SGHVS, CDR2 FQNEAQ. The CDR3 extends over 14 amino acids. The CDR3 region has the DNA TGTGCCAGCACATCCCGGAGGGCTAACACTGAAGCTTTCTTT. It yields the protein CASTSRRANTEAFF.

This clonotype was observed at least ten times. The chain has TRBV5-6 and TRBJ2-7; 8 nucleotides line up with TRBD1. The CDR3 has 16 amino acids. V gave up 3 bases and J gave up 3 bases; unmatched junction bases: 11. The germline V gene has CDR1 SGHDT and CDR2 YYEEEE. Here the CDR3 reads CASSSASTGGVYEQYF. The CDR3 DNA is TGTGCCAGCAGCTCGGCCAGCACAGGGGGAGTCTACGAGCAGTACTTC.

The CDR3: CSARSGGEETQYF. In DNA form, the CDR3 reads TGCAGTGCTAGAAGTGGGGGAGAAGAGACCCAGTACTTC. The chain couples TRBV20-1 to TRBJ2-5; D tentatively fits TRBD1 or TRBD2 (5 bases each). Germline CDR1 reads DFQATT; CDR2 reads SNEGSKA (reference sequence). The V and J ends lost 2 bases and 3 bases respectively, with 10 bases between them. The CDR3 covers 13 residues.

This clonotype was seen ten or more times. This chain connects TRBV2 to TRBJ1-1; D gene unclear. The CDR3 covers 13 residues. Looked up from germline, CDR1 is SNHLY and CDR2 is FYNNEI. Trimming pared 2 bases from V and 1 base from J, leaving 5 bases between. The CDR3 is CASSEPTNTEAFF. The CDR3 nucleotides are TGTGCCAGCAGTGAACCGACGAACACTGAAGCTTTCTTT. Using reference TRBV2 and TRBJ1-1 for the parts outside the CDR3, the full variable domain is EPEVTQTPSHQVTQMGQEVILRCVPISNHLYFYWYRQILGQKVEFLVSFYNNEISEKSEIFDDQFSVERPDGSNFTLKIRSTKLEDSAMYFCASSEPTNTEAFFGQGTRLTVV.

In its sample, this clonotype was seen a few times. The chain employs TRBV20-1 and TRBJ1-4; tentative D call: TRBD1 (6 bases). The CDR3 extends over 11 amino acids. Trimming took 3 bases from V and 8 from J, leaving 7 bases between them. The germline V gene has CDR1 DFQATT and CDR2 SNEGSKA (reference sequence). As DNA, the CDR3 is TGCAGTGCTAGCACAGGGGAAAAACTGTTTTTT. Protein: CSASTGEKLFF.

This clonotype was counted a few times. The chain employs TRBV30 and TRBJ1-6; 8 nucleotides align to TRBD1. The J segment lost 9 bases and the V segment lost 8 bases, leaving 6 bases of the junction unmatched. The CDR3 runs to 12 residues. CDR1 is GTSNPN, CDR2 SVGIG, per germline (reference sequence). The CDR3, as DNA: TGTGCCGCGGTGACAGGGGTTTCACCCCTCCACTTT. Translating it yields CAAVTGVSPLHF.

J is TRBJ2-2 and V is TRBV19; the match to TRBD2 covers 12 bases. J was trimmed by 3 bases and V by 7 bases; bases with no gene match: 3. Per germline, CDR1 LNHDA and CDR2 SQIVND (reference sequence). This CDR3 is built from 15 residues. In nucleotides, the CDR3 is TGTGCCAGTAAAGGGACTAGCGGGCACACCGGGGAGCTGTTTTTT. Its protein product is CASKGTSGHTGELFF.

This clonotype appeared once. It may be a read error: a sequence one base away is much more abundant. This chain connects TRBV6-5 to TRBJ1-5, with a tentative D call TRBD1 (6 bases). The CDR3 is 18 amino acids. Germline V gene sequence: CDR1 MNHEY, CDR2 SVGAGI. The CDR3 region is CAGSYLPPGVMSNQPQHF. The DNA for the CDR3 is TGTGCCGGCAGTTACTTGCCCCCAGGGGTAATGAGCAATCAGCCCCAGCATTTT.

This clonotype was seen a few times. The chain uses TRBV19 and TRBJ1-1, with 8 bases lining up with TRBD1. J was trimmed by 4 bases and V by 6 bases; bases with no gene match: 7. CDR3 length: 14 residues. The germline V gene encodes CDR1 LNHDA and CDR2 SQIVND (reference sequence). The CDR3 coding sequence is TGTGCCAGTAGCCAAGACAGGGGAGGCACTGAAGCTTTCTTT. Translating gives CASSQDRGGTEAFF.

This clonotype showed up just a few times. The rearrangement links TRBV5-1 to TRBJ1-3; 7 nucleotides line up with TRBD1. Germline assignment: CDR1 SGHRS and CDR2 YFSETQ. The CDR3 has 16 amino acids. J gave up 2 bases and V 7 bases, and 12 bases lay outside the gene matches. The DNA for the CDR3 is TGCGCCAGCGGCAGGGGGGGGTTCGGAGCTGGAAACACCATATATTTT. Protein sequence: CASGRGGFGAGNTIYF.

This clonotype was picked up a small number of times. The chain combines TRBV4-1 with TRBJ2-5; D gene ambiguous. The CDR3 is made up of 17 amino acids. Per the germline V gene, CDR1 is MGHRA and CDR2 is YSYEKL. The V end lost 1 base, the J end lost 0 bases, and 15 bases lay between the germline ends. The CDR3 loop is CASSQVGSSNNQETQYF. The CDR3 region has the DNA TGCGCCAGCAGCCAAGTAGGTAGCTCTAATAACCAAGAGACCCAGTACTTC.

This clonotype was detected many times. The rearrangement links TRBV10-2 to TRBJ2-1, with 8 bases fitting TRBD1. J gave up 3 bases and V 5 bases, and 6 bases lay outside the gene matches. CDR3 length equals 15 residues. The germline CDR1 and CDR2 sequences are WSHSY and SAAADI. The CDR3 nucleotides read TGCGCCAGCAGTTTAAGGGACAGGTTCTACAATGAGCAGTTCTTC. It encodes CASSLRDRFYNEQFF.

This clonotype has at least ten counts. This rearrangement joins TRBV2 to TRBJ2-3; 12 bases agree with TRBD1. The ends lost 6 bases at V and 3 bases at J; junction bases unmatched: 4. Germline lookup yields CDR1 SNHLY and CDR2 FYNNEI. This CDR3 is built from 15 residues. The CDR3 region has the DNA TGTGCCAGCAGGAGGGGACAGGGGGCGACAGATACGCAGTATTTT. It encodes CASRRGQGATDTQYF.

This clonotype was seen ten or more times. The V and J genes are TRBV7-2 and TRBJ2-1; 9 bases map to TRBD1. J lost 0 bases, V lost 5 bases, and 2 bases had no gene match. There are 15 residues in the CDR3. Germline CDR1 is SGHTA and CDR2 is FQGNSA. The CDR3 bases are TGTGCCAGCAGCCGACAGGGGGGCTCCTACAATGAGCAGTTCTTC. This sequence encodes CASSRQGGSYNEQFF.

Remarks on this clonotype: Compared with germline, one end of the junction differs, possibly owing to a read error. The chain uses TRBV10-3 and TRBJ1-2, with 10 bases matching TRBD1. CDR1 is ENHRY and CDR2 is SYGVKD in the germline V gene. The CDR3 length is 14 residues. The CDR3 loop reads CAISEIGTGVGYAF. The DNA of the CDR3 is TGTGCCATCAGTGAGATTGGGACAGGGGTTGGCTACGCCTTC.

Many counts were recorded for this clonotype. V and J are TRBV6-2 or TRBV6-3 and TRBJ1-1; D gene ambiguous. Germline assignment: CDR1 MNHEY and CDR2 SVGEGT. The CDR3 length is 13 residues. The V and J ends lost 2 bases and 0 bases respectively, with 4 bases between them. The CDR3 protein is CASSYPVNTEAFF. The DNA of the CDR3 is TGTGCCAGCAGTTACCCCGTGAACACTGAAGCTTTCTTT.

The chain employs TRBV11-2 and TRBJ2-1; D is unclear. Germline assignment: CDR1 SGHAT and CDR2 FQNNGV. The V end lost 5 bases, the J end lost 6 bases, and 17 bases lay between the germline ends. This CDR3 contains 15 residues. CDR3 region: CASSRTRVRSNEQFF. CDR3 bases: TGTGCCAGCAGCCGTACAAGGGTCAGGAGCAATGAGCAGTTCTTC.

This clonotype appeared many times. This chain connects TRBV10-3 to TRBJ1-2; weak D call: TRBD1 (5 bases). CDR1 and CDR2 from the germline V gene are ENHRY and SYGVKD. With 1 base removed from V and 2 bases from J, the gap between germline ends came to 5 bases. The CDR3 is made up of 13 amino acids. The CDR3 nucleotides read TGTGCCATCAGTGAGTGGGGGAACTATGGCTACACCTTC. This codes for CAISEWGNYGYTF.

This clonotype has a count of ten or more. The chain carries TRBV5-1 and TRBJ2-5, with D unclear. CDR1 and CDR2 from the germline V gene are SGHRS and YFSETQ. CDR3 length: 15 amino acids. Trimming shortened V by 0 bases and J by 4 bases, and 13 bases separated the two germline ends. The CDR3 loop is CASSLEVLVLETQYF. The DNA for the CDR3 is TGCGCCAGCAGCTTGGAGGTCCTAGTTCTAGAGACCCAGTACTTC.

The CDR3 nucleotides read TGCAGTGCTAGAGGTGACAGGTCCCCCACCAATGAGCAGTTCTTC. Protein product: CSARGDRSPTNEQFF. V and J are TRBV20-1 and TRBJ2-1; TRBD1 is a possible D gene (6 bases). The CDR3 runs to 15 residues. Between the trimmed V and J ends, which lost 1 base and 6 bases, there was a span of 16 bases. From germline, CDR1 is DFQATT and CDR2 SNEGSKA (reference sequence).